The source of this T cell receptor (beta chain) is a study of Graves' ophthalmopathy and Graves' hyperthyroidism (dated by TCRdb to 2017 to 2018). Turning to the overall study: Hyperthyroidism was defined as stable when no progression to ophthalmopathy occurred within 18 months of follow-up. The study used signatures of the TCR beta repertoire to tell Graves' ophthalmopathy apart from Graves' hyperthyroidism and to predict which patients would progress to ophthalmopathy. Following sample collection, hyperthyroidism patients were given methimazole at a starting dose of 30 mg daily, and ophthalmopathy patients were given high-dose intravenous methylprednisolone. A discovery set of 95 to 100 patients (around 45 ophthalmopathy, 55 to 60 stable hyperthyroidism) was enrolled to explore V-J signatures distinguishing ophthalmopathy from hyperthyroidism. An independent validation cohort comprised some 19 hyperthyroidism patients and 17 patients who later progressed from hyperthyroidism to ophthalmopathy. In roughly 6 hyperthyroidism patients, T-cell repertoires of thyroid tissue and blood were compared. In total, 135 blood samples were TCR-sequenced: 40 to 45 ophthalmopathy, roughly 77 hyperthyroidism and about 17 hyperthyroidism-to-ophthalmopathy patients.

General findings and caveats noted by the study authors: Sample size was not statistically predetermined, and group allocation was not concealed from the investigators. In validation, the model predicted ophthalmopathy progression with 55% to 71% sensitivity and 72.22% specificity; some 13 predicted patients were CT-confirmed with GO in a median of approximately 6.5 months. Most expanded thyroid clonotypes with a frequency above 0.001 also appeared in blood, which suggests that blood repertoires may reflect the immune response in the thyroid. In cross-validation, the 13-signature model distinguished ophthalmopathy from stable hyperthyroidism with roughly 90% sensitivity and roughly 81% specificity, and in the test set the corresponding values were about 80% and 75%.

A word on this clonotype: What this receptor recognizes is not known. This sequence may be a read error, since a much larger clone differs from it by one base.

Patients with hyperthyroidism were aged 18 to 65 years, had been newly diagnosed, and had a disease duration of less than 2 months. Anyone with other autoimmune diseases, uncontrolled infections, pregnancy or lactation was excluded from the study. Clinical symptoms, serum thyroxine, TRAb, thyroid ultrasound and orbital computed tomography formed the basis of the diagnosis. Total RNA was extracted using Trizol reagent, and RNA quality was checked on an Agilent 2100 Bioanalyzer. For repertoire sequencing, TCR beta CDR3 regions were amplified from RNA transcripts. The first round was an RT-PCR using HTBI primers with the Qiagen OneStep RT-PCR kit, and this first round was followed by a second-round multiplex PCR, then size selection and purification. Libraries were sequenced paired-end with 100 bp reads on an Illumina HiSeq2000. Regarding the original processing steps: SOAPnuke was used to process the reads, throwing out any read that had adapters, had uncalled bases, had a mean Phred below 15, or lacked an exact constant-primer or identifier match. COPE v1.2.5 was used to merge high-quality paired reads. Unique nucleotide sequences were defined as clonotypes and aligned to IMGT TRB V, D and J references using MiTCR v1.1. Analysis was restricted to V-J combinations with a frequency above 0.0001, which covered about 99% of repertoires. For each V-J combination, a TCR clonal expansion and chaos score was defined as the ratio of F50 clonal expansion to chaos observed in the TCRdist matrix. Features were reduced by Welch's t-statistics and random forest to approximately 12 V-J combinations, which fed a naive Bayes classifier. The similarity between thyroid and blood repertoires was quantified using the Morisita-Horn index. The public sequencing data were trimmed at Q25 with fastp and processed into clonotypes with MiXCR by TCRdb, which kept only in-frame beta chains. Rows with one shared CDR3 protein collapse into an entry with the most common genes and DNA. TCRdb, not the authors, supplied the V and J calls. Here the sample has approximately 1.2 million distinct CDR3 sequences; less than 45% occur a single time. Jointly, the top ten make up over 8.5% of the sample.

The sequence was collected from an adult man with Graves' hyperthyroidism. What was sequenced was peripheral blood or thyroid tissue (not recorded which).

The nucleotides read TGCAGTGCTAGAAAGACAGGGAACACCGGGGAGCCCCAGTACTTC. This gives the protein CSARKTGNTGEPQYF. The sequence is built from TRBV20-1 and TRBJ2-5, and 7 junction bases match TRBD1. Its CDR3 holds 15 amino acids, cysteine through phenylalanine. Only the CDR3 DNA is retained, 45 bases long and in frame from the first base. The germline V gene (reference sequence) yields DFQATT for CDR1 and SNEGSKA for CDR2. Trimming leaves V shorter by 2 bases and J shorter by 9 bases, with the junction holding 15 bases beyond the gene matches.